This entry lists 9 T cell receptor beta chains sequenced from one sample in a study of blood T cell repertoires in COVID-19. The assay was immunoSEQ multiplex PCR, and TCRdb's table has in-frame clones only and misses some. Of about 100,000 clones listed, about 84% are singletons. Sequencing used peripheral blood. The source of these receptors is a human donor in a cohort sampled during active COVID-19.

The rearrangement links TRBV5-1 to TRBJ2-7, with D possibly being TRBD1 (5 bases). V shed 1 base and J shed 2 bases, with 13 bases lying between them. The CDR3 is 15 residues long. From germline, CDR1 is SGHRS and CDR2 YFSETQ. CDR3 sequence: CASSLLGSGTYEQYF. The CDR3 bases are TGCGCCAGCAGCTTGTTGGGGTCAGGGACCTACGAGCAGTACTTC.

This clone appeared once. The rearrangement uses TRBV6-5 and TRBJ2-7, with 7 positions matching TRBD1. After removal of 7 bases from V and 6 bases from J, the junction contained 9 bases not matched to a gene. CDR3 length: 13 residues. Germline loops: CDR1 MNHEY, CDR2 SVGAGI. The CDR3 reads CASKKTGRGEQYF. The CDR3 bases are TGTGCCAGCAAGAAGACAGGGAGAGGCGAGCAGTACTTC.

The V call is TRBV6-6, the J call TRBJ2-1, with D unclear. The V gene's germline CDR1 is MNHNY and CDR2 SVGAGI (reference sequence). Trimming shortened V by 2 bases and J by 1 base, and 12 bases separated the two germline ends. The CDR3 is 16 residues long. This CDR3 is CASSYQVVSSYNEQFF. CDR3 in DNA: TGTGCCAGCAGTTACCAAGTAGTAAGTTCCTACAATGAGCAGTTCTTC.

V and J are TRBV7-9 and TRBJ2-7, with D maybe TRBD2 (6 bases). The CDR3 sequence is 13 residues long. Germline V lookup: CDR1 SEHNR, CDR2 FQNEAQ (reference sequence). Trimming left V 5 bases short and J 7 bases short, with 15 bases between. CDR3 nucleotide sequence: TGTGCCAGCAGCCACGGGCCTGCGGGGGAGCAGTACTTC. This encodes CASSHGPAGEQYF.

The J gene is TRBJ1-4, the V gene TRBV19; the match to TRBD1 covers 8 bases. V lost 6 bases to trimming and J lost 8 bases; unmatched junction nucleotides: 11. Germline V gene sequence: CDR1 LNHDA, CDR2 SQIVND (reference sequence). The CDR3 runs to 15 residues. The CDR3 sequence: CASRTSPGQVEKLFF. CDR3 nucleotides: TGTGCCAGTAGGACGAGTCCGGGACAGGTCGAAAAACTGTTTTTT.

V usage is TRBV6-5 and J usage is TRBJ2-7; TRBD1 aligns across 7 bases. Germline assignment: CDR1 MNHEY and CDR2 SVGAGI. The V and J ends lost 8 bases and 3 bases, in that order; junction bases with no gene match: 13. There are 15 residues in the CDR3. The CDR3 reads CASQGQSKGYYEQYF. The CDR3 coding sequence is TGTGCCAGCCAGGGACAGTCTAAGGGTTACTACGAGCAGTACTTC.

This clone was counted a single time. In nucleotides, the CDR3 is TGTGCCAGCAGCACCCGGGACAGGCCGACGGGCAATGAGCAGTTCTTC. Protein: CASSTRDRPTGNEQFF. The rearrangement links TRBV7-8 to TRBJ2-1, with TRBD1 matching 8 bases. V trimming: 5 bases; J trimming: 6 bases; junction bases outside the gene matches: 12. CDR1 is SGHVS, CDR2 FQNEAQ, per germline. CDR3 size: 16 residues. The variable domain in full, with the rest retrieved from reference TRBV7-8 and TRBJ2-1, is GAGVSQSPRYKVAKRGQDVALRCDPISGHVSLFWYQQALGQGPEFLTYFQNEAQLDKSGLPSDRFFAERPEGSVSTLKIQRTQQEDSAVYLCASSTRDRPTGNEQFFGPGTRLTVL.

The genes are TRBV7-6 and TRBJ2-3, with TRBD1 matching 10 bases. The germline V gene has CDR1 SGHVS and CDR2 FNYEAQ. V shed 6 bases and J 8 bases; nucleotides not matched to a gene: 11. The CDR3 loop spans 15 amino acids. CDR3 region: CASSSTGTGVGTQYF. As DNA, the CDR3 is TGTGCCAGCAGTTCCACCGGGACAGGGGTTGGTACGCAGTATTTT.

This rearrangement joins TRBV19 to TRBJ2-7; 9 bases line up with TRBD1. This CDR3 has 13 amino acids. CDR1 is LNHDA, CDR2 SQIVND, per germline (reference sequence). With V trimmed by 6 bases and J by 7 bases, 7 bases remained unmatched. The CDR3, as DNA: TGTGCCAGTAGGGAAACAGGGGGCAAAGAGCAGTACTTC. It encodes CASRETGGKEQYF.